Included here is one T cell receptor (beta chain) sequence, with context. Its antigen is not known. The sample originates from a study of shared clonotypes between healthy human individuals. Study outcomes and limitations: Clonotypes which were not shared had lower generation probabilities than clonotypes that all four donors shared.

Genomic DNA of every subset was divided equally among multiple immunoSEQ plates. Using immunoSEQ multiplex PCR, the repertoire was profiled, and TCRdb retains in-frame clones only, with some absent. The sample lists over a million clones; about 75% were seen once. The TCR comes from a man in his late teens or twenties in good health. Specimen: memory CD4+ T cells sorted from blood. Subset indicated: CD45RA-negative fraction.

CDR3 protein: CASSLGGLETQYF. DNA of the CDR3: TGTGCCAGCAGTCTCGGCGGTCTAGAGACCCAGTACTTC. The chain joins TRBV5-4 to TRBJ2-5; D not resolved. The germline V gene has CDR1 SGHNT and CDR2 YYREEE (reference sequence). This CDR3 has 13 amino acids. V was cut by 5 bases and J by 4 bases, with 12 bases left in between.